Below, 3 T cell receptor beta chains from the same sample are listed, as sequenced in a study of blood T cells in healthy people across ages. A sample-barcoded 5' primer and a J-beta primer mix were used in a second PCR of roughly 7 to 11 cycles. TCRdb reprocessed the 5' RACE reads via MiXCR and lists one record per CDR3 protein. The sample holds around 1,500,000 distinct CDR3 sequences, over 25% seen once. Sequencing used blood. The receptors derive from a woman in her 30s in good health.

This clonotype appeared many times. The chain recombines TRBV29-1 with TRBJ1-4; D is perhaps TRBD1 (5 bases). CDR1 and CDR2 from the germline V gene are SQVTM and ANQGSEA. V was clipped by 5 bases and J by 6 bases, with 16 bases between them. The CDR3 runs 14 residues. The CDR3 coding sequence is TGCAGCGTTATTGGAGGTCAGGGATATGAAAAACTGTTTTTT. Its translation: CSVIGGQGYEKLFF.

On this clonotype: This may come from a read error, since a much larger clone is one base off. The genes are TRBV20-1 and TRBJ2-5; weak D call: TRBD2 (5 bases). The V gene's germline CDR1 is DFQATT and CDR2 SNEGSKA (reference sequence). The length of the CDR3 is 15 residues. DNA for the CDR3: TGCGGTGCTAGAGATATTCGGGGATCAGCGGAGACCCAGTACTTC. This sequence encodes CGARDIRGSAETQYF.

This sequence joins TRBV30 and TRBJ1-2, with a possible D match to TRBD1 (6 bases). This CDR3 has 13 amino acids. Germline V gene lookup returns CDR1 GTSNPN and CDR2 SVGIG (reference sequence). This CDR3 is CAGPRDTGYGYTF. For the CDR3, the DNA is TGTGCTGGCCCCCGGGACACGGGCTATGGCTACACCTTC. Complete variable domain (other parts from reference TRBV30 and TRBJ1-2): SQTIHQWPATLVQPVGSPLSLECTVEGTSNPNLYWYRQAAGRGLQLLFYSVGIGQISSEVPQNLSASRPQDRQFILSSKKLLLSDSGFYLCAGPRDTGYGYTFGSGTRLTVV.